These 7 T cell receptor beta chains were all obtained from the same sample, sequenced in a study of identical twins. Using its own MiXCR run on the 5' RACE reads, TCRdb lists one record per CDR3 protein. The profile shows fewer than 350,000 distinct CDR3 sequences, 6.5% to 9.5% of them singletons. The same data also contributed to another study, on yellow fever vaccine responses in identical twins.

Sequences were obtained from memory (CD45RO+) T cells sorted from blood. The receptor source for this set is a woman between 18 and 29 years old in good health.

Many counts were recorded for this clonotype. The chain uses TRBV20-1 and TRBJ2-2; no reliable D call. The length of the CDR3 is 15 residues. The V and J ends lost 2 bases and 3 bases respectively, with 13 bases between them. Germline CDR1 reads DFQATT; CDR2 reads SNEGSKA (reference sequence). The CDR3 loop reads CSARSPGTYTGELFF. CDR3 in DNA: TGCAGTGCTAGATCACCTGGAACCTACACCGGGGAGCTGTTTTTT.

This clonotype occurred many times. CDR3 nucleotides: TGTGCCAGCAGATTTACGGGACTCAACACCGGGGAGCTGTTTTTT. It is translated as CASRFTGLNTGELFF. The chain joins TRBV7-2 to TRBJ2-2; D might be TRBD2 (6 bases). Looked up from germline, CDR1 is SGHTA and CDR2 is FQGNSA. The CDR3 contains 15 residues. The V gene lost 6 bases and the J gene lost 2 bases, with 13 bases spanning the gap.

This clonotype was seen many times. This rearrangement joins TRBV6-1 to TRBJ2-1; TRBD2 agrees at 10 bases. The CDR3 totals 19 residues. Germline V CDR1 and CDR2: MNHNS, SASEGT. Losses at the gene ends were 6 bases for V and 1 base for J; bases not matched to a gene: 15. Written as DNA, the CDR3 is TGTGCCAGCAGGCCCCCCCCGGGACTAGCGTTGTGGTCCTACAATGAGCAGTTCTTC. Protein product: CASRPPPGLALWSYNEQFF.

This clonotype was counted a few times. CDR3 nucleotide sequence: TGCGCCAGCAGGGCGACAGGGAGTGGTGAAAAACTGTTTTTT. Translation gives CASRATGSGEKLFF. The gene calls are TRBV10-2 and TRBJ1-4, with 7 nucleotides matching TRBD1. Germline CDR1 WSHSY, CDR2 SAAADI. This CDR3 region has 14 residues. Trimming removed 6 bases from V and 7 bases from J; junction bases left unmatched: 8.

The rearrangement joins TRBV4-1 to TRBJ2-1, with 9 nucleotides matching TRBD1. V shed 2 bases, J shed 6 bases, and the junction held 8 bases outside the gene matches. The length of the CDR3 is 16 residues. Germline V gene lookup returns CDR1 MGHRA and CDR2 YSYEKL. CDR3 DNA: TGCGCCAGCAGCCAATTTTTGGGACAGGGAGGCAATGAGCAGTTCTTC. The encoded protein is CASSQFLGQGGNEQFF.

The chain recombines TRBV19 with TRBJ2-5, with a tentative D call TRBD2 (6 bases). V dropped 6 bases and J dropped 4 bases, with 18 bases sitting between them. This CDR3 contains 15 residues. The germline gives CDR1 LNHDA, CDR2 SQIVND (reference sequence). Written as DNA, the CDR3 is TGTGCCAGTAGCCTACAAAGGGGACTGCTAGAGACCCAGTACTTC. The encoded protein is CASSLQRGLLETQYF.

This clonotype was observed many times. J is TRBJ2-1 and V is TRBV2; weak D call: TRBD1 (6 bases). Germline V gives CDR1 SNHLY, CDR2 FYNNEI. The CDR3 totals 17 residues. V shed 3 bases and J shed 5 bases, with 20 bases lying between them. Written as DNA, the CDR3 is TGTGCCAGCAGTGAGTGGCTTCAGGGGTCGTATAACAATGAGCAGTTCTTC. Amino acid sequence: CASSEWLQGSYNNEQFF.